These 12 T cell receptor beta chains came from one sample sequenced in a study of radiotherapy plus CTLA-4 blockade in lung cancer. Assay: immunoSEQ multiplex PCR; the TCRdb copy retains only in-frame clones and omits some. The data contain 60,000 to 85,000 clones, approximately 86% of them singletons. Material: peripheral blood, obtained from a patient treated with radiotherapy plus ipilimumab. These receptors all stem from a human donor with non-small cell lung cancer who had stable disease on radiotherapy plus ipilimumab.

The chain employs TRBV2 and TRBJ2-5; TRBD1 might be the D (6 bases). CDR1 SNHLY and CDR2 FYNNEI come from the germline V gene. This CDR3 comprises 12 residues. V was clipped by 6 bases and J by 11 bases, with 16 bases between them. The CDR3 sequence is CASRARGYGQYF. The CDR3 bases are TGTGCCAGCAGGGCCAGGGGTTACGGGCAGTACTTC.

This chain joins TRBV6-5 and TRBJ2-7; no reliable D call. The CDR3 has 14 residues. Germline values: CDR1 MNHEY, CDR2 SVGAGI. V shed 7 bases and J shed 0 bases, with 13 bases lying between them. The CDR3 coding sequence is TGTGCCAGCAAACGGACGGCAAGCTCCTACGAGCAGTACTTC. Amino acids: CASKRTASSYEQYF.

The chain joins TRBV7-9 to TRBJ2-2, with D unclear. The CDR3 extends over 11 amino acids. Trimming removed 5 bases from V and 5 bases from J, with 3 bases in between. Germline lookup yields CDR1 SEHNR and CDR2 FQNEAQ (reference sequence). The CDR3 region is CASSKTGELFF. CDR3 bases: TGTGCCAGCAGCAAAACCGGGGAGCTGTTTTTT.

The V gene is TRBV5-6, the J gene TRBJ2-7; TRBD1 aligns across 8 bases. V lost 3 bases and J lost 11; bases outside the gene matches: 13. The CDR3 covers 14 residues. Germline-derived CDR1 and CDR2 are SGHDT and YYEEEE. The CDR3 bases are TGTGCCAGCAGCTCGACCGGGACAGGAAGATTGGAGTACTTC. Encoded protein: CASSSTGTGRLEYF.

The count of this clone is one. The J gene is TRBJ1-2, the V gene TRBV5-1; a weak D match, TRBD1 (6 bases). Looked up from germline, CDR1 is SGHRS and CDR2 is YFSETQ. The CDR3 consists of 13 residues. V lost 4 bases and J 3 bases, leaving 10 bases between the germline ends. CDR3 in DNA: TGCGCCAGCAGCCAGGACAGTGACTATGGCTACACCTTC. Protein sequence: CASSQDSDYGYTF.

Comment on this clone: Distinct nucleotide sequences in the sample also encode this CDR3. The rearrangement uses TRBV6-1 and TRBJ2-1, with D possibly being TRBD1 (5 bases). The CDR3 consists of 14 residues. V was clipped by 9 bases and J by 0 bases, with 12 bases between them. Germline V gene sequence: CDR1 MNHNS, CDR2 SASEGT. The CDR3 region is CASKGSPSYNEQFF. DNA for the CDR3: TGTGCCAGTAAGGGGTCCCCCTCCTACAATGAGCAGTTCTTC.

This clone was detected once. The chain combines TRBV11-2 with TRBJ2-7; 11 bases fit TRBD1. This CDR3 region has 14 residues. Trimming removed 4 bases from V and 5 bases from J; junction bases left unmatched: 4. Looked up from germline, CDR1 is SGHAT and CDR2 is FQNNGV. The CDR3 DNA sequence: TGTGCCAGCAGCTCTGGACAGGGGGCTGACGAGCAGTACTTC. This translates into CASSSGQGADEQYF. Full variable domain (outside the CDR3, taken from reference TRBV11-2 and TRBJ2-7): EAGVAQSPRYKIIEKRQSVAFWCNPISGHATLYWYQQILGQGPKLLIQFQNNGVVDDSQLPKDRFSAERLKGVDSTLKIQPAKLEDSAVYLCASSSGQGADEQYFGPGTRLTVT.

This clone has only a few counts. The chain carries TRBV7-3 and TRBJ2-7; weak D call: TRBD1 (5 bases). In germline, CDR1 is SGHTA, CDR2 FQGTGA. The CDR3 totals 13 residues. The V end was cut by 1 base, the J end by 3 bases, with 7 bases between. The DNA of the CDR3 is TGTGCCAGCAGCTTAAGAAGGGGCTACGAGCAGTACTTC. Protein sequence: CASSLRRGYEQYF.

This clone was counted once. Other DNA sequences in the same sample also yield this CDR3. The V call is TRBV7-8, the J call TRBJ1-3; a possible D gene is TRBD1 (6 bases). Germline CDR1 SGHVS, CDR2 FQNEAQ. Trimming took 7 bases from V and 4 from J, leaving 17 bases between them. The CDR3 covers 15 residues. The CDR3 bases are TGTGCCAGCATGACGGGGGCTACGAGGGGAAACACCATATATTTT. Its translation is CASMTGATRGNTIYF.

This clone was observed a few times. The chain couples TRBV6-5 to TRBJ2-7; D remains unclear. Germline-derived CDR1 and CDR2 are MNHEY and SVGAGI. This CDR3 spans 15 amino acids. Trimming stripped 0 bases from V and 2 bases from J, with 11 bases between. In nucleotides, the CDR3 is TGTGCCAGCAGTTACTCTGAGGACCAAACCTACGAGCAGTACTTC. Amino acid sequence: CASSYSEDQTYEQYF.

The V call is TRBV19, the J call TRBJ2-7, with D maybe TRBD2 (5 bases). CDR1 and CDR2 from the germline V gene are LNHDA and SQIVND (reference sequence). The CDR3 runs 15 residues. Trimming took off 1 base at V and 5 bases at J, with 15 bases between the two ends. The chain's CDR3 is CASSIGAGPGDEQYF. The CDR3 DNA follows: TGTGCCAGTAGTATAGGGGCCGGGCCCGGGGACGAGCAGTACTTC.

The genes are TRBV28 and TRBJ1-5; D is undetermined. The germline CDR1 and CDR2 sequences are MDHEN and SYDVKM. The CDR3 has 13 amino acids. Trimming stripped 3 bases from V and 8 bases from J, with 11 bases between. The CDR3 region is CASSLVVAEPQHF. Written as DNA, the CDR3 is TGTGCCAGCAGTTTGGTGGTTGCGGAGCCCCAGCATTTT.